The T cell receptor (beta chain) under discussion was sequenced for a study of beta chain features in type 1 diabetes. Study conclusions and caveats: A moderate, significant TCRB CDR3 shortening appeared in type 1 diabetes across four CD4+ subsets.

As regards this clone: Its target is not known.

Reverse transcription of all isolated RNA meant that expressed TCRB transcripts were sequenced. Data came from immunoSEQ multiplex PCR; TCRdb stores just in-frame clones and leaves some out. The sample consists of hundreds of thousands of clones, approximately 15% of them appearing once. V shed 0 bases and J shed 9 bases, with 18 bases lying between them. Per germline, CDR1 LGHNA and CDR2 YSLEER. CDR3 size: 17 residues. This TCR came from a man aged 18 to 30 with type 1 diabetes. The sequenced sample consisted of naive CD4+ T cells from blood. The gene calls are TRBV4-3 and TRBJ1-6, with no clear D. This CDR3 reads CASSQDPTRLLSSPLHF. The CDR3 DNA follows: TGCGCCAGCAGCCAAGATCCGACCAGGCTTTTGAGTTCACCCCTCCACTTT.